The 17 T cell receptor beta chains given below trace back to one sample, sequenced in a study of beta chain features in type 1 diabetes. Findings and limits, study-wide: Patients with Type 1 diabetes showed moderately but significantly shorter TCRB CDR3s in all four CD4+ subsets.

Their antigen targets remain unknown. Expressed TCRB transcripts were sequenced because the isolated RNA had all been reverse transcribed beforehand. Sequencing was performed with immunoSEQ multiplex PCR; in TCRdb, only in-frame clones are kept and a portion is missing. Here the sample spans roughly 400,000 clones, roughly 9.8% being singletons. Specimen: central memory CD4+ T cells from blood. Receptors were obtained from a man younger than 45 with type 1 diabetes.

This clone was observed a few times. The V gene is TRBV21-1, the J gene TRBJ2-1; TRBD1, as called in the table, went unchecked against the DNA. TRBV21-1 is a recognized pseudogene. CDR3 length: 17 residues. The CDR3 loop is CASSKGCPDRVYNEQFF. CDR3 bases: TGTGCCAGCAGCAAAGGCTGCCCGGACAGGGTCTACAATGAGCAGTTCTTC.

There are a few counts of this clone. The chain combines TRBV28 with TRBJ1-5; 8 nucleotides match TRBD1. Germline V lookup: CDR1 MDHEN, CDR2 SYDVKM. The CDR3 runs to 16 residues. With 6 bases clipped from V and 4 bases from J, the junction kept 11 bases outside the gene matches. This CDR3 is CASRTRKQGGNQPQHF. DNA for the CDR3: TGTGCCAGCAGGACCCGGAAACAGGGGGGAAATCAGCCCCAGCATTTT.

The chain links TRBV6-5 to TRBJ1-2, with D maybe TRBD1 (5 bases). Germline V lookup: CDR1 MNHEY, CDR2 SVGAGI. This CDR3 has 15 amino acids. Deletions cut 2 bases from V and 3 bases from J, with 13 bases between. The CDR3 DNA reads as TGTGCCAGCAGTTACCGGCCCGACAGCTACTATGGCTACACCTTC. It is translated as CASSYRPDSYYGYTF.

The chain employs TRBV6-6 and TRBJ2-7; 7 bases fit TRBD2. Germline CDR1 and CDR2: MNHNY and SVGAGI (reference sequence). The junction had 3 bases not matched to a gene; V was cut back by 1 base and J by 6 bases. This CDR3 contains 13 residues. The CDR3 sequence is CASSYWEGSEQYF. The CDR3 DNA reads TGTGCCAGCAGTTACTGGGAGGGAAGCGAGCAGTACTTC.

There are a few counts of this clone. This chain joins TRBV6-5 and TRBJ1-2; 9 bases are shared with TRBD1. With 10 bases clipped from V and 6 bases from J, the junction kept 12 bases outside the gene matches. Per germline, CDR1 MNHEY and CDR2 SVGAGI. This CDR3 has 14 residues. Written as DNA, the CDR3 is TGTGCCATCAGCCGGGACAGGGACGGAGATGGCTACACCTTC. This gives the protein CAISRDRDGDGYTF.

This clone has a handful of counts. The chain has TRBV11-2 and TRBJ2-1; D might be TRBD1 (6 bases). Trimming took off 5 bases at V and 10 bases at J, with 18 bases between the two ends. Germline V gives CDR1 SGHAT, CDR2 FQNNGV. This CDR3 is 14 amino acids long. Here the CDR3 reads CASSQGTSRGEQFF. DNA for the CDR3: TGTGCCAGCAGCCAGGGGACCTCAAGAGGGGAGCAGTTCTTC.

This chain joins TRBV7-6 and TRBJ2-7; 7 nucleotides agree with TRBD1. There are 12 residues in the CDR3. Per the germline V gene, CDR1 is SGHVS and CDR2 is FNYEAQ. Trimming removed 5 bases from V and 8 bases from J; junction bases left unmatched: 6. The CDR3 is CASSLETGKQYF. The CDR3 DNA sequence: TGTGCCAGCAGCCTAGAGACAGGGAAGCAGTACTTC.

This clone turned up a few times. This chain joins TRBV4-3 and TRBJ2-7; maybe TRBD1 (6 bases). The CDR3 length is 13 residues. Germline CDR1 and CDR2: LGHNA and YSLEER. Trimming removed 8 bases at V and 0 bases at J, with 11 bases between. The CDR3 DNA follows: TGCGCCAGCGCCCGGGACACCTCCTACGAGCAGTACTTC. Translation: CASARDTSYEQYF.

V is TRBV2 and J is TRBJ2-5; a possible D gene is TRBD1 (5 bases). This CDR3 is built from 13 residues. The germline gives CDR1 SNHLY, CDR2 FYNNEI. V lost 6 bases, J lost 4 bases, and 12 bases lay in between. This CDR3 reads CASRKGHAETQYF. The CDR3 region has the DNA TGTGCCAGCAGAAAGGGGCATGCAGAGACCCAGTACTTC.

This clone was recorded many times. The chain carries TRBV18 and TRBJ2-6; possibly TRBD1 for D (5 bases). Trimming shortened V by 3 bases and J by 0 bases, and 15 bases separated the two germline ends. Looked up from germline, CDR1 is KGHSH and CDR2 is LQKENI. The CDR3 has 18 residues. This CDR3 reads CASSPLSPQGSGANVLTF. In DNA form, the CDR3 reads TGTGCCAGCTCACCCCTTTCCCCGCAGGGCTCTGGGGCCAACGTCCTGACTTTC.

This clone was detected only a few times. This chain uses TRBV5-1 with TRBJ2-1; 9 nucleotides match TRBD1. This CDR3 is built from 14 residues. CDR1 is SGHRS, CDR2 YFSETQ, per germline. V lost 5 bases to trimming and J lost 4 bases; unmatched junction nucleotides: 4. The CDR3 sequence is CASSGGQGYNEQFF. In DNA, the CDR3 is TGCGCCAGCAGTGGGGGACAGGGATACAATGAGCAGTTCTTC.

V usage is TRBV7-2 and J usage is TRBJ2-2, with D unclear. Looked up from germline, CDR1 is SGHTA and CDR2 is FQGNSA. Trimming stripped 0 bases from V and 1 base from J, with 3 bases between. This CDR3 spans 14 amino acids. The CDR3 protein is CASSLARNTGELFF. CDR3 bases: TGTGCCAGCAGCTTAGCCAGGAACACCGGGGAGCTGTTTTTT.

This clone was detected ten times or more. The chain combines TRBV5-1 with TRBJ2-2; D not certain. The CDR3 contains 16 residues. V gave up 2 bases and J gave up 5 bases, with 16 bases separating them. The V gene's germline CDR1 is SGHRS and CDR2 YFSETQ. The CDR3 nucleotides read TGCGCCAGCAGCTTTCCCGACATGGTTCGGACCGGGGAGCTGTTTTTT. Its protein is CASSFPDMVRTGELFF.

This clone was counted ten times or more. The chain has TRBV2 and TRBJ2-1; 7 positions match TRBD2. The CDR3 has 16 residues. J lost 2 bases, V lost 0 bases, and 4 bases had no gene match. Germline V gene sequence: CDR1 SNHLY, CDR2 FYNNEI. CDR3 in amino acids: CASSEAAGRAYNEQFF. The CDR3 nucleotides read TGTGCCAGCAGTGAAGCGGCAGGGAGGGCCTACAATGAGCAGTTCTTC.

This clone was recorded a few times. This CDR3 is also generated by other DNA sequences in the sample. The J gene is TRBJ1-1, the V gene TRBV18, with D uncertain. CDR1 is KGHSH, CDR2 LQKENI, per germline. The V end was cut by 3 bases, the J end by 1 base, with 6 bases between. The CDR3 loop spans 13 amino acids. This chain's CDR3 is CASSPGENTEAFF. The CDR3 DNA sequence: TGTGCCAGCTCACCCGGGGAGAACACTGAAGCTTTCTTT. Supplemented by reference TRBV18 and TRBJ1-1, the full variable domain reads NAGVMQNPRHLVRRRGQEARLRCSPMKGHSHVYWYRQLPEEGLKFMVYLQKENIIDESGMPKERFSAEFPKEGPSILRIQQVVRGDSAAYFCASSPGENTEAFFGQGTRLTVV.

The chain recombines TRBV7-3 with TRBJ1-1; D is unclear. Trimming removed 5 bases at V and 11 bases at J, with 18 bases between. Germline loops: CDR1 SGHTA, CDR2 FQGTGA. The CDR3 has 13 residues. For the CDR3, the DNA is TGTGCCAGCAGCCCCCGTGGGTCCCAGCTGGCTTTCTTT. Translated, it gives CASSPRGSQLAFF. The variable domain in full, completed from reference TRBV7-3 and TRBJ1-1, reads GAGVSQTPSNKVTEKGKYVELRCDPISGHTALYWYRQSLGQGPEFLIYFQGTGAADDSGLPNDRFFAVRPEGSVSTLKIQRTERGDSAVYLCASSPRGSQLAFFGQGTRLTVV.

Notes on this clone: The same CDR3 is also encoded by other DNA sequences in this sample. As DNA, the CDR3 is TGCGCCAGCAGCCAAGACGAGCGTGCTGGGGCCAACGTCCTGACTTTC. Protein sequence: CASSQDERAGANVLTF. This sequence joins TRBV4-1 and TRBJ2-6; D gene uncertain. The CDR3 extends over 16 amino acids. The germline V gene has CDR1 MGHRA and CDR2 YSYEKL. V lost 0 bases and J lost 2, with 8 bases in between.